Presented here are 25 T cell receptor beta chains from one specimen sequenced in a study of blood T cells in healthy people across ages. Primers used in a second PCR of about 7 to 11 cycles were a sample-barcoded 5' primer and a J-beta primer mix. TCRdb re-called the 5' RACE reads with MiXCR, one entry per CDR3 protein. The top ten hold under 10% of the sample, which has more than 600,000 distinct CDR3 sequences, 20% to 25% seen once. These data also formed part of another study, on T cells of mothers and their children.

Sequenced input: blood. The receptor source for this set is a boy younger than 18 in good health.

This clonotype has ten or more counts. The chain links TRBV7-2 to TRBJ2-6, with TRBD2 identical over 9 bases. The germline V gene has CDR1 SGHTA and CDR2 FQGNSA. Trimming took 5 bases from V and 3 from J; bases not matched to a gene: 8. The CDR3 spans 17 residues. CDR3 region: CASSPRAGGIGANVLTF. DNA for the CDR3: TGTGCCAGCAGCCCTCGAGCGGGAGGTATTGGGGCCAACGTCCTGACTTTC.

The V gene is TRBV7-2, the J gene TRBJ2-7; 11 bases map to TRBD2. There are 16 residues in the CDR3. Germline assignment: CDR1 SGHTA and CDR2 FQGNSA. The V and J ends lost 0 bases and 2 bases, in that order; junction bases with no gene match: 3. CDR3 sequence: CASSLAGLAVAYEQYF. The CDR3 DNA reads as TGTGCCAGCAGCTTAGCGGGACTAGCGGTAGCCTACGAGCAGTACTTC.

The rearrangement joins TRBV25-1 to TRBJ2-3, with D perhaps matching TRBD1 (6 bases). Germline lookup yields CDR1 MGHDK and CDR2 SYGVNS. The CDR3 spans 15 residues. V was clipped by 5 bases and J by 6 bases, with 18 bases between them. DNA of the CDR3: TGTGCCAGCAGTCGCCGGGCCATAAGGGGGGATACGCAGTATTTT. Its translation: CASSRRAIRGDTQYF.

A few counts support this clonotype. CDR3 in amino acids: CASSFSGRASNEQFF. The CDR3 bases are TGTGCCAGCAGTTTTTCCGGGAGGGCCTCTAATGAGCAGTTCTTC. This chain links TRBV28 with TRBJ2-7, with 8 positions matching TRBD2. The DNA end lines up better with TRBJ2-1; the J call may be wrong. Germline V gene sequence: CDR1 MDHEN, CDR2 SYDVKM. CDR3 length equals 15 residues.

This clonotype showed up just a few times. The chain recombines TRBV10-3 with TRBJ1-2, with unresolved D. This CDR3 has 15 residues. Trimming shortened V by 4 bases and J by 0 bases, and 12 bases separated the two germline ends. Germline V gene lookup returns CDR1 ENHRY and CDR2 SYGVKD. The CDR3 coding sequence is TGTGCCATCAGTGGAGTTCTACTAGCTAACTATGGCTACACCTTC. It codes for CAISGVLLANYGYTF.

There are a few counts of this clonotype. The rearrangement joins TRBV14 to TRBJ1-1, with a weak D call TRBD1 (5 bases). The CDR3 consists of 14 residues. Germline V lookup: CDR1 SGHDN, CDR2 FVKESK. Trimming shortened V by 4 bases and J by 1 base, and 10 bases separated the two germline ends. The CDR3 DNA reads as TGTGCCAGCAGCCGATTAACAGGGAACACTGAAGCTTTCTTT. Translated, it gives CASSRLTGNTEAFF.

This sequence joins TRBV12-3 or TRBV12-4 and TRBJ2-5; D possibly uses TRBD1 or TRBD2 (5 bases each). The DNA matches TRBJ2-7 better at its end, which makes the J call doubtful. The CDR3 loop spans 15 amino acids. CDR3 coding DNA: TGTGCCAGCACCCCAGGTTGGGGGACCTACTACGAGCAGTACTTC. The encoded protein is CASTPGWGTYYEQYF.

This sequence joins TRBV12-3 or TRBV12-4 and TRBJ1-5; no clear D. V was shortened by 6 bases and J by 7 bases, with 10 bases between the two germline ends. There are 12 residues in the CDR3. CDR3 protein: CASSSSLQPQHF. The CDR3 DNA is TGTGCCAGCAGCTCTTCATTACAGCCCCAGCATTTT.

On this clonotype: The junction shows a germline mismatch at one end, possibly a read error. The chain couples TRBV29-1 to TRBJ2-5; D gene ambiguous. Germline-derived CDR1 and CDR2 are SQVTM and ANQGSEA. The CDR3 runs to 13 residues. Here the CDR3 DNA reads TGCAGCACAAAAGGGCCAAACCAAGAGGCCCAGTACTTC. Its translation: CSTKGPNQEAQYF. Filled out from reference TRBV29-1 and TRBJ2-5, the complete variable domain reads SAVISQKPSRDICQRGTSLTIQCQVDSQVTMMFWYRQQPGQSLTLIATANQGSEATYESGFVIDKFPISRPNLTFSTLTVSNMSPEDSSIYLCSTKGPNQEAQYFGPGTRLLVL.

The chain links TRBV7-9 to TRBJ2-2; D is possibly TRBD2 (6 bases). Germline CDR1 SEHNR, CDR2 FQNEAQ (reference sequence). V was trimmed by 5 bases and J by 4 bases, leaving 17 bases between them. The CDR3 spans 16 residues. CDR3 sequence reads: CASSPWGDSPTGELFF. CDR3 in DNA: TGTGCCAGCAGCCCTTGGGGGGATTCGCCCACCGGGGAGCTGTTTTTT.

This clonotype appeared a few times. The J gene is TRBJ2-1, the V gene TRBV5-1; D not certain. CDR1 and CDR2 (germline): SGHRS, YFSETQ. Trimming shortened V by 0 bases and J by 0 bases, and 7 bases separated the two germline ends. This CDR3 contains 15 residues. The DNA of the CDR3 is TGCGCCAGCAGCTTGGAGGGTGACTCCTACAATGAGCAGTTCTTC. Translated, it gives CASSLEGDSYNEQFF.

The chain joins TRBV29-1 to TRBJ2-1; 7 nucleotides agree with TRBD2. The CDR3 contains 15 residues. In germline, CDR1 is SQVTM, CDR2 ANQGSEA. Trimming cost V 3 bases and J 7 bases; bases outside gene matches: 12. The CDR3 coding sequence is TGCAGCGTTGAGGGCCTAGCGGCCCGGATTAATGAGCAGTTCTTC. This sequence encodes CSVEGLAARINEQFF.

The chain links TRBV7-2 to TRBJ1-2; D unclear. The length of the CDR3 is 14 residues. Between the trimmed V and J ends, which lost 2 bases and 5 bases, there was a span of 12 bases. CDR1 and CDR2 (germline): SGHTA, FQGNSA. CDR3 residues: CASSLPGMTYGYTF. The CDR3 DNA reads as TGTGCCAGCAGCTTACCCGGAATGACTTATGGCTACACCTTC.

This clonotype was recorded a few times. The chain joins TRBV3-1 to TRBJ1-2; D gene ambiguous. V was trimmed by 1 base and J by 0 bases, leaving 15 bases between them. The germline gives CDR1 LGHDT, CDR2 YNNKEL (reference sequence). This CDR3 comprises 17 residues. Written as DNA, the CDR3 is TGTGCCAGCAGCCAAGGTATCCCGTGGTTACCTAACTATGGCTACACCTTC. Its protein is CASSQGIPWLPNYGYTF.

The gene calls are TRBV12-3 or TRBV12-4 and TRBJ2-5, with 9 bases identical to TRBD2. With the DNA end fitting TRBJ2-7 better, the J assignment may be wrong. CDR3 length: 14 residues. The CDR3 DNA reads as TGTGCCAGCAGCAGTAGCGGGAGACCCTACGAGCAGTACTTC. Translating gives CASSSSGRPYEQYF.

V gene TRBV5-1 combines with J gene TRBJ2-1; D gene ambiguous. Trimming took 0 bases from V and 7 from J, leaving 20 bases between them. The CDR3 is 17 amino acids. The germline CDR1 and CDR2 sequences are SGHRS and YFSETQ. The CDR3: CASSLEVGRTDRNEQFF. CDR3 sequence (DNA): TGCGCCAGCAGCTTGGAGGTCGGAAGGACCGATAGGAATGAGCAGTTCTTC.

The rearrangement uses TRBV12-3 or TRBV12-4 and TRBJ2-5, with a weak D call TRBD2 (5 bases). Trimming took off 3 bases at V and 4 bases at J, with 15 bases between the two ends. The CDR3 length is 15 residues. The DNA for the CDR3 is TGTGCCAGCAGTTTCAGCGTTGAGGGATCAGAGACCCAGTACTTC. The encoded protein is CASSFSVEGSETQYF.

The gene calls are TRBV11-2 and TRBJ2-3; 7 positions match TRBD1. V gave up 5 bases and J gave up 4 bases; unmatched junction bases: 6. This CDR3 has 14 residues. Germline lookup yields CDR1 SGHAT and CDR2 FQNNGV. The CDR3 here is CASSPMQGADTQYF. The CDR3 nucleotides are TGTGCCAGCAGCCCGATGCAGGGGGCAGATACGCAGTATTTT.

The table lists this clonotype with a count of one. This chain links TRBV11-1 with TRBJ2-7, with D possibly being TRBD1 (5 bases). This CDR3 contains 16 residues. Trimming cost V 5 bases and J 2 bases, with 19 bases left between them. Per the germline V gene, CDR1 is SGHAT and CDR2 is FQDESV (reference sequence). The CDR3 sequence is CASSLRATITTYEQYF. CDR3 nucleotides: TGTGCCAGCAGCCTCAGGGCGACAATCACTACCTACGAGCAGTACTTC.

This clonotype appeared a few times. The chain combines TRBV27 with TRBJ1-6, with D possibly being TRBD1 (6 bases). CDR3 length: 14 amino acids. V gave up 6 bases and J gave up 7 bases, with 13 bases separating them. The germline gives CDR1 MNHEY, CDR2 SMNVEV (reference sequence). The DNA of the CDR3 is TGTGCCAGCAGGCAGTACAGGGACAATTCACCCCTCCACTTT. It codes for CASRQYRDNSPLHF.

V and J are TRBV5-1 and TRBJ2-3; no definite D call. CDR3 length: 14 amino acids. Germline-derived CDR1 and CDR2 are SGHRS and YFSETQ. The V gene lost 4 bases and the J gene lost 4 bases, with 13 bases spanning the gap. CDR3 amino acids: CASSVSWLADTQYF. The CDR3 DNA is TGCGCCAGCAGCGTCTCGTGGTTAGCAGATACGCAGTATTTT.

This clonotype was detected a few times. The CDR3, as DNA: TGTGCCAGCAGTTACTCGATTCAGGAGACCCAGTACTTC. This codes for CASSYSIQETQYF. V usage is TRBV6-5 and J usage is TRBJ2-5; D gene unclear. Per germline, CDR1 MNHEY and CDR2 SVGAGI. The CDR3 totals 13 residues. V lost 0 bases, J lost 5 bases, and 7 bases lay in between.

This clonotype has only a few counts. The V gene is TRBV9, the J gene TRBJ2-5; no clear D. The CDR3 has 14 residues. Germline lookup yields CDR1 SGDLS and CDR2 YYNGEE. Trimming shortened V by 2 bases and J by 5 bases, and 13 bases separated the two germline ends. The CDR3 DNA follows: TGTGCCAGCAGCGTGGCAGGCTTGGTGGAGACCCAGTACTTC. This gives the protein CASSVAGLVETQYF.

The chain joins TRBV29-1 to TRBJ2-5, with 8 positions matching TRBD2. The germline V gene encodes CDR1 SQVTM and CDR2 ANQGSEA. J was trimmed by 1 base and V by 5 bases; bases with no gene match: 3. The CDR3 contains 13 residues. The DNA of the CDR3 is TGCAGCGTTAGCGGGAGACTCCAAGAGACCCAGTACTTC. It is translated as CSVSGRLQETQYF.

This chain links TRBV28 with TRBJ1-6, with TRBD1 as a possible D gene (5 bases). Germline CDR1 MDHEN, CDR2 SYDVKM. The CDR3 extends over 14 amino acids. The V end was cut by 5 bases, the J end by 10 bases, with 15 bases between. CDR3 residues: CASSVGLSGSPLHF. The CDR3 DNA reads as TGTGCCAGCAGTGTGGGACTGTCGGGGTCACCCCTCCACTTT.